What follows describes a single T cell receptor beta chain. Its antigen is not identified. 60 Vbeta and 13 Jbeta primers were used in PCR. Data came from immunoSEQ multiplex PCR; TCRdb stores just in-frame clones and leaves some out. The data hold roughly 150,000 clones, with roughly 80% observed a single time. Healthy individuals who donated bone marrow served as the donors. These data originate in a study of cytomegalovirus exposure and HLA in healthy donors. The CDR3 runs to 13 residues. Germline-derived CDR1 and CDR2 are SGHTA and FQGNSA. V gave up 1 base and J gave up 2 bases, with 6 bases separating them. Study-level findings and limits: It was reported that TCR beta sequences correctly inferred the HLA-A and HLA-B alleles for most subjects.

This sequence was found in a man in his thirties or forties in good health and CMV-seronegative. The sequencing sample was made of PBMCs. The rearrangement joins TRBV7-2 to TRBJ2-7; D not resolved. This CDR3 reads CASSLDRAYEQYF. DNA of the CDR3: TGTGCCAGCAGCTTAGACCGAGCCTACGAGCAGTACTTC.